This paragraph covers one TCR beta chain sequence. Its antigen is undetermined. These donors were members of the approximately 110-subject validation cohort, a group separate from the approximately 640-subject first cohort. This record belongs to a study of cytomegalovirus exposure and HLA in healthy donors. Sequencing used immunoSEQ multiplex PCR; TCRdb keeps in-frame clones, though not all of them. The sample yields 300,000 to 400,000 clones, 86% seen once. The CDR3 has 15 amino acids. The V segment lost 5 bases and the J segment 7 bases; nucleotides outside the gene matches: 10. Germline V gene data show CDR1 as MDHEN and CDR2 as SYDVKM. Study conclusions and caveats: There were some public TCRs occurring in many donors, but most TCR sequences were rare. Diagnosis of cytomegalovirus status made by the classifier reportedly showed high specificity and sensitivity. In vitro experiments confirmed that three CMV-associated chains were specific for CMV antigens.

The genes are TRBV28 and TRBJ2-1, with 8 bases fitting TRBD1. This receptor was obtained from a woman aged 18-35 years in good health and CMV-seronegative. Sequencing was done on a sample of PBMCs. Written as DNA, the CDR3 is TGTGCCAGCAGTCCCCCGGGACAGGCGTCAAATGAGCAGTTCTTC. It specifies CASSPPGQASNEQFF.